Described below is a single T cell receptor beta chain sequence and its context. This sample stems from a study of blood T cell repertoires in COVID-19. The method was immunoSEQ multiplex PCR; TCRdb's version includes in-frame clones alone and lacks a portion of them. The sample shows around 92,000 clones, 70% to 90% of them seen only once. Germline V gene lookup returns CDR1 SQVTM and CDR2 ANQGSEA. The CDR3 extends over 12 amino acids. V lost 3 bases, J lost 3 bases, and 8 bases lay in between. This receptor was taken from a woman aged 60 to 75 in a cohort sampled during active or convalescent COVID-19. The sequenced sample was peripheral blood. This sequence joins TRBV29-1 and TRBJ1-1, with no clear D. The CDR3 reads CSVDRSDTEAFF. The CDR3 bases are TGCAGCGTTGACAGATCAGACACTGAAGCTTTCTTT.